The rows below give T cell receptor beta chains drawn from one sample of a study of response to subunit inactivated influenza vaccine. Using its own MiXCR run on the RT-PCR reads, TCRdb lists one record per CDR3 protein. The sample has around 580,000 distinct CDR3 sequences; approximately 15% are singletons. The sequenced sample was PBMCs from blood, obtained less than 13 days after vaccination. These receptors all stem from a man aged 50 or older who received an inactivated influenza vaccine. Each CDR3 is given with its conserved first and last residue. Each record gives: clone size, J gene, D gene, V gene, CDR3 DNA, CDR3 protein. The D gene is left open where the match is weak. Clone size is not always given. Where it is, it says once, few, many or a class for expanded clones.

few,TRBJ2-7,TRBD2,TRBV4-3,TGCGCCAGCAGCCAAGACCCCAGCGGGGGGAGGGCGTATCCCTACGAGCAGTACTTC,CASSQDPSGGRAYPYEQYF
few,TRBJ2-2,TRBD1,TRBV7-2,TGTGCCAGCAGCTACTGGACAGGGGTCATAAACACCGGGGAGCTGTTTTTT,CASSYWTGVINTGELFF
NA,TRBJ2-3,TRBD1,TRBV24-1,TGTGCCACCAGAGGGGACAGTAGCACAGATACGCAGTATTTT,CATRGDSSTDTQYF
NA,TRBJ2-1,TRBD1,TRBV7-8,TGTGCCAGCAGACGAGACAGGGGGCCTAACAATGAGCAGTTCTTC,CASRRDRGPNNEQFF
NA,TRBJ2-7,NA,TRBV20-1,TGCAGTGCACTGGACCCAACGGCTAACGAGCAGTACTTC,CSALDPTANEQYF
NA,TRBJ2-7,NA,TRBV2,TGTGCCAGCAGTGATGGTGGCAGCCCTTCCTACGAGCAGTACTTC,CASSDGGSPSYEQYF
NA,TRBJ2-7,TRBD1,TRBV12-3/TRBV12-4,TGTGCCAGCGCCATGTCCCTGACAGGGGGCTCCTACGAGCAGTACTTC,CASAMSLTGGSYEQYF
few,TRBJ2-3,TRBD2,TRBV20-1,TGCAGTGTTAGTAGCGGGGACCTCACAGATACGCAGTATTTT,CSVSSGDLTDTQYF
NA,TRBJ2-5,NA,TRBV29-1,TGCAGCGTTGATATGGGGCGGGAGACCCAGTACTTC,CSVDMGRETQYF
few,TRBJ2-7,TRBD2,TRBV10-3,TGTGCCATCAGTGAGCGATCTAGCGGGAGCTACGAGCAGTACTTC,CAISERSSGSYEQYF
NA,TRBJ2-7,NA,TRBV6-1,TGTGCCAGCAGTGAAATCGGAGGGAGGTTGGGGGAGCAGTACTTC,CASSEIGGRLGEQYF
few,TRBJ2-3,NA,TRBV28,TGTGCCAGCAGCCAAAAACATAGCACAGATACGCAGTATTTT,CASSQKHSTDTQYF
few,TRBJ2-3,TRBD1,TRBV6-1,TGTGCCAGCAGTCTGGGACAGGGGATTGCAGATACGCAGTATTTT,CASSLGQGIADTQYF
NA,TRBJ2-1,TRBD2,TRBV25-1,TGTGCCAGCAGTGCCGGGACTAGCATTTACAATGAGCAGTTCTTC,CASSAGTSIYNEQFF
many,TRBJ1-1,NA,TRBV7-9,TGTGCCAGCAGCCGAGGACGGATAAACACTGAAGCTTTCTTT,CASSRGRINTEAFF
NA,TRBJ2-2,TRBD2,TRBV5-1,TGCGCCAGCGCCTCCCGGGAGGGAGAGGTGACCGGGGAGCTGTTTTTT,CASASREGEVTGELFF
few,TRBJ2-1,NA,TRBV28,TGTGCCAGCAGAACCGGGGGCGGGTCGACCAATGAGCAGTTCTTC,CASRTGGGSTNEQFF
NA,TRBJ1-1,NA,TRBV7-9,TGTGCCAGCAGCTTAATTGAGTCAGGGTTCACTGAAGCTTTCTTT,CASSLIESGFTEAFF
NA,TRBJ2-2,NA,TRBV29-1,TGCAGCGTTCGGGTGACCGGGGAGCTGTTTTTT,CSVRVTGELFF
few,TRBJ2-3,NA,TRBV9,TGTGCCAGCAGCACACTCGACAGCACAGATACGCAGTATTTT,CASSTLDSTDTQYF
few,TRBJ2-5,TRBD2,TRBV5-1,TGCGCCAGCAGCCTGTCGACTAGCGGGAGGGGAAGAGAGACCCAGTACTTC,CASSLSTSGRGRETQYF
NA,TRBJ1-2,TRBD1,TRBV7-2,TGTGCCAGCAGCTTAGACGGACAGGGCTATGGCTACACCTTC,CASSLDGQGYGYTF
few,TRBJ2-1,NA,TRBV4-3,TGCGCCAGCAGCCAAGAGGCCAACAATGAGCAGTTCTTC,CASSQEANNEQFF
few,TRBJ2-1,TRBD2,TRBV19,TGTGCCAGTAGTATCCTAGCGGGGATCCTTTACAATGAGCAGTTCTTC,CASSILAGILYNEQFF
NA,TRBJ2-2,NA,TRBV2,TGTGCCAGCAGTTTGGACTCGAGAATGGGCGGGGAGCTGTTTTTT,CASSLDSRMGGELFF
NA,TRBJ2-3,NA,TRBV7-2,TGTGCCAGCAGCACACCACTTATCCGTACGCAGTATTTT,CASSTPLIRTQYF
NA,TRBJ2-3,TRBD1,TRBV29-1,TGCAGCGTTGAAGGGACAGGGGGCATCGCAGATACGCAGTATTTT,CSVEGTGGIADTQYF
NA,TRBJ2-2,NA,TRBV20-1,TGCAGTGCTAGAGAAGGAGGGCCAGGCACCGGGGAGCTGTTTTTT,CSAREGGPGTGELFF
NA,TRBJ2-1,NA,TRBV9,TGTGCCAGCAGCGTAGGTCTAGCGAACTACAATGAGCAGTTCTTC,CASSVGLANYNEQFF
NA,TRBJ2-3,NA,TRBV12-3/TRBV12-4,TGTGCCAGCACCCCTACTACAGATACGCAGTATTTT,CASTPTTDTQYF
NA,TRBJ2-5,NA,TRBV10-2,TGCGCCAGCAGTTCTCCGAAGACCCAGTACTTC,CASSSPKTQYF
few,TRBJ2-2,NA,TRBV7-8,TGTGCCAGCAGCTTAGGATGGACTTCCGAGAACACCGGGGAGCTGTTTTTT,CASSLGWTSENTGELFF
few,TRBJ2-7,TRBD1,TRBV29-1,TGCAGCGTCGGGACAGTCGAGCAGTACTTC,CSVGTVEQYF
NA,TRBJ1-3,TRBD1,TRBV6-6,TGTGCCAGCAGTTCTCAGGGGGACACCATATATTTT,CASSSQGDTIYF
NA,TRBJ2-2,NA,TRBV12-3/TRBV12-4,TGTGCCAGCAGTTTAAGACTCACCGGGGAGCTGTTTTTT,CASSLRLTGELFF
few,TRBJ2-3,NA,TRBV6-2/TRBV6-3,TGTGCCATCCGCCGAGGGAACCCCACCGATACGCAGTATTTT,CAIRRGNPTDTQYF
NA,TRBJ2-1,TRBD1,TRBV6-2/TRBV6-3,TGTGCCAGCAGTTTTCTAGGGACAGGGGCGAATGAGCAGTTCTTC,CASSFLGTGANEQFF
NA,TRBJ1-2,TRBD1,TRBV20-1,TGCAGTGCAAGTCATTCCGGGACAGGAAGCTATGGCTACACCTTC,CSASHSGTGSYGYTF
few,TRBJ2-7,TRBD1,TRBV12-3/TRBV12-4,TGTGCCAGCAGTTTAGGTCAGGGGACAGGCTCCTACGAGCAGTACTTC,CASSLGQGTGSYEQYF
NA,TRBJ2-3,TRBD1,TRBV10-3,TGTGCCATCAGTGGGACCGGGACAGGGAGCACAGATACGCAGTATTTT,CAISGTGTGSTDTQYF
NA,TRBJ2-5,NA,TRBV2,TGTGCCCTCGGGGACACCGAAGAGACCCAGTACTTC,CALGDTEETQYF
NA,TRBJ2-7,NA,TRBV30,TGTGCCTGCGATACAGGGTACGAGCAGTACTTC,CACDTGYEQYF
few,TRBJ2-1,TRBD2,TRBV30,TGTGCCTGGAGTGGCGGGACTACGCCGAATGAGCAGTTCTTC,CAWSGGTTPNEQFF
few,TRBJ2-4,NA,TRBV5-1,TGCGCCAGCAGCTTGGAGGGCGGGATTACCAAAAACATTCAGTACTTC,CASSLEGGITKNIQYF
few,TRBJ2-5,NA,TRBV2,TGTGCCAGCAGCCGCAGTGACAGTCAAGAGACCCAGTACTTC,CASSRSDSQETQYF
many,TRBJ1-1,TRBD1,TRBV11-1,TGTGCCAGCAGCTCATCTAAAATAATTCCGGGACAGGAATTAGGTGAAGCTTTCTTT,CASSSSKIIPGQELGEAFF
many,TRBJ2-1,NA,TRBV29-1,TGCAGCGTTGAGGGGGTAGCGGCCGACAACAATGAGCAGTTCTTC,CSVEGVAADNNEQFF
few,TRBJ1-1,NA,TRBV6-2/TRBV6-3,TGTGCCAGCAGTTACGGCAGGATAAAATCTATGAACACTGAAGCTTTCTTT,CASSYGRIKSMNTEAFF
NA,TRBJ2-1,TRBD2,TRBV18,TGTGCCAGCTCACAAACTAGCGGGGTTATTAATGAGCAGTTCTTC,CASSQTSGVINEQFF
NA,TRBJ1-5,NA,TRBV4-1,TGCGCCAGCAGCCATCCGGGACAAAATCAGCCCCAGCATTTT,CASSHPGQNQPQHF